This entry describes one T cell receptor beta chain. Its target is unknown. This CDR3 contains 17 residues. After removal of 2 bases from V and 4 bases from J, the junction contained 7 bases not matched to a gene. Looked up from germline, CDR1 is SGHDN and CDR2 is FVKESK. The PCR was carried out with 60 Vbeta primers and 13 Jbeta primers. The table came from immunoSEQ multiplex PCR; TCRdb's copy has only in-frame clones and leaves some out. The sample has 150,000 to 200,000 clones; approximately 80% are singletons. This entry comes from a study of cytomegalovirus exposure and HLA in healthy donors. Study results and limitations: Across all donors, roughly uniform sequencing depth was an assumption of the presence/absence analyses.

This TCR derives from a young man in good health and CMV-seronegative. Sequencing used PBMCs. This chain connects TRBV14 to TRBJ2-3; 12 nucleotides match TRBD2. CDR3 coding DNA: TGTGCCAGCAGCCAACGAACAAGACTAGCGGGAGCAGATACGCAGTATTTT. Translation: CASSQRTRLAGADTQYF.